This T cell receptor (beta chain) was captured in a study of identifying expanded T cells in peripheral blood. Germline V gene sequence: CDR1 MNHNS, CDR2 SASEGT. The CDR3 sequence is 15 residues long. The V and J ends lost 4 bases and 2 bases respectively, with 14 bases between them. This clone has only one observation. Its antigen remains unidentified. Sequenced by immunoSEQ multiplex PCR; TCRdb stores in-frame clones only, minus some. The data contain 100,000 or so clones, approximately 89% of them singletons. General study findings and limits: Roughly 1.1 clones differed between technical replicates, versus around 15 and 19 over time. Two-week clone count variance significantly increased as total template count grew.

During the collection period, no donor immune events like infections were recorded. Sequencing was done on a sample of blood. This receptor was obtained from a person between 18 and 75 years old in good health. This chain connects TRBV6-1 to TRBJ1-2; tentatively, D is TRBD1 (6 bases). The CDR3 nucleotides read TGTGCCAGCAGTGTTTCCCCGGGGGCAAACTATGGCTACACCTTC. It specifies CASSVSPGANYGYTF.